This entry lists 18 T cell receptor beta chains sequenced from one sample in a study of blood T cell repertoires in COVID-19 (dated by TCRdb to 2020 to 2022). Library method: the immunoSEQ multiplex PCR assay. TCRdb's version of the immuneACCESS table is confined to in-frame rearrangements and falls short of the full clone set. An unresolved V gene accounts for under half of the shortfall where checked; the remainder is of unknown origin. In this sample the table shows approximately 190,000 clones, approximately 82% of which occur a single time. About 5% of the sample is taken by the ten largest. The specimen was PBMCs or T cells enriched from blood (not recorded which). These receptors were obtained from a woman in her fifties or sixties with acute COVID-19.

This clone was seen once. This rearrangement joins TRBV9 to TRBJ2-5; D remains unclear. The V gene's germline CDR1 is SGDLS and CDR2 YYNGEE. This CDR3 is built from 13 residues. The ends were cut back, 0 bases at V and 4 bases at J, with 7 bases in the middle. The CDR3 DNA reads as TGTGCCAGCAGCGTAGGCCAGCGAGAGACCCAGTACTTC. This gives the protein CASSVGQRETQYF.

The chain recombines TRBV7-2 with TRBJ2-7; 11 positions agree with TRBD1. Germline lookup yields CDR1 SGHTA and CDR2 FQGNSA. The CDR3 is 15 amino acids. J gave up 3 bases and V 3 bases, and 4 bases lay outside the gene matches. CDR3 residues: CASSLAGQGGYEQYV. CDR3 DNA sequence: TGTGCCAGCAGCTTGGCGGGACAGGGGGGCTACGAGCAGTACGTC.

CDR3 protein: CASSLKGFSYNEQFF. In nucleotides, the CDR3 is TGTGCCAGCAGCTTAAAGGGGTTCTCCTACAATGAGCAGTTCTTC. V is TRBV7-2 and J is TRBJ2-1; a weak D match, TRBD1 (5 bases). V lost 2 bases and J 0 bases, leaving 8 bases between the germline ends. Germline CDR1 and CDR2: SGHTA and FQGNSA. The CDR3 sequence is 15 residues long.

This clone was observed a few times. Other nucleotide sequences in the sample specify the same CDR3. The chain joins TRBV7-2 to TRBJ1-5; D is ambiguous. The CDR3 totals 14 residues. The germline gives CDR1 SGHTA, CDR2 FQGNSA. V lost 1 base, J lost 1 base, and 5 bases lay in between. In nucleotides, the CDR3 is TGTGCCAGCAGCTTAGGGCGGAGCAATCAGCCCCAGCATTTT. Protein product: CASSLGRSNQPQHF.

This chain links TRBV5-5 with TRBJ1-1; D gene unclear. The CDR3 runs 13 residues. The germline CDR1 and CDR2 sequences are SGHKS and YYEKEE (reference sequence). The ends were cut back, 2 bases at V and 1 base at J, with 6 bases in the middle. For the CDR3, the DNA is TGTGCCAGCAGCTTAACAGAGAACACTGAAGCTTTCTTT. Translating it yields CASSLTENTEAFF. The full variable domain, completed using reference TRBV5-5 and TRBJ1-1, is DAGVTQSPTHLIKTRGQQVTLRCSPISGHKSVSWYQQVLGQGPQFIFQYYEKEERGRGNFPDRFSARQFPNYSSELNVNALLLGDSALYLCASSLTENTEAFFGQGTRLTVV.

V usage is TRBV20-1 and J usage is TRBJ2-7; 14 bases align to TRBD2. The junction had 14 bases not matched to a gene; V was cut back by 3 bases and J by 7 bases. There are 17 residues in the CDR3. Germline V gene data show CDR1 as DFQATT and CDR2 as SNEGSKA (reference sequence). DNA for the CDR3: TGCAGTGCTAGTGGGGGACTAGCGGGAGTAGGTACGTTAGAGCAGTACTTC. Translated: CSASGGLAGVGTLEQYF.

J is TRBJ2-5 and V is TRBV7-2, with TRBD2 matching 10 bases. The ends lost 4 bases at V and 0 bases at J; junction bases unmatched: 5. Germline assignment: CDR1 SGHTA and CDR2 FQGNSA. This CDR3 is built from 16 residues. The CDR3 nucleotides read TGTGCCAGCAGCTCATCTAGCGGGGGATACCAAGAGACCCAGTACTTC. This gives the protein CASSSSSGGYQETQYF.

V usage is TRBV29-1 and J usage is TRBJ2-3; TRBD1 aligns across 7 bases. This CDR3 region has 13 residues. The trim removed 4 bases at V and 1 base at J, leaving 2 bases unmatched. CDR1 and CDR2 (germline): SQVTM, ANQGSEA. The CDR3 here is CSVAQGGTDTQYF. The CDR3 bases are TGCAGCGTTGCCCAGGGGGGCACAGATACGCAGTATTTT.

This chain uses TRBV6-2 or TRBV6-3 with TRBJ2-6, with unresolved D. The length of the CDR3 is 15 residues. Trimming removed 3 bases from V and 0 bases from J, with 6 bases in between. CDR1 MNHEY and CDR2 SVGEGT come from the germline V gene. The CDR3 reads CASSYEDSGANVLTF. For the CDR3, the DNA is TGTGCCAGCAGTTATGAGGACTCTGGGGCCAACGTCCTGACTTTC.

The gene calls are TRBV9 and TRBJ2-1; D may be TRBD1 (7 bases). Trimming took off 3 bases at V and 0 bases at J, with 16 bases between the two ends. The V gene's germline CDR1 is SGDLS and CDR2 YYNGEE. The CDR3 has 17 amino acids. The CDR3 region has the DNA TGTGCCAGCAGCGCAGGGGGGCGACCCAGCTCCTACAATGAGCAGTTCTTC. Protein product: CASSAGGRPSSYNEQFF.

This clone has a single count. This rearrangement joins TRBV6-2 or TRBV6-3 to TRBJ1-6; D unclear. V dropped 2 bases and J dropped 7 bases, with 6 bases sitting between them. Germline V gene sequence: CDR1 MNHEY, CDR2 SVGEGT. The CDR3 has 13 amino acids. The CDR3 DNA is TGTGCCAGCAGTTACGTCAGAAATTCACCCCTCCACTTT. Amino acid sequence: CASSYVRNSPLHF.

V usage is TRBV30 and J usage is TRBJ1-6; D is perhaps TRBD1 (5 bases). Trimming shortened V by 1 base and J by 8 bases, and 12 bases separated the two germline ends. Germline V lookup: CDR1 GTSNPN, CDR2 SVGIG (reference sequence). This CDR3 comprises 14 residues. As DNA, the CDR3 is TGTGCCTGGAGTGCCGGGGGGAGTGATTCACCCCTCCACTTT. Its protein is CAWSAGGSDSPLHF.

The chain has TRBV28 and TRBJ1-6; D remains unclear. V dropped 8 bases and J dropped 0 bases, with 11 bases sitting between them. Germline V gene sequence: CDR1 MDHEN, CDR2 SYDVKM. This CDR3 comprises 15 residues. This CDR3 is CASGITSSYNSPLHF. As DNA, the CDR3 is TGTGCCAGCGGGATCACTAGCTCCTATAATTCACCCCTCCACTTT.

This clone turned up a few times. The chain carries TRBV7-2 and TRBJ1-4; unclear D gene. The CDR3 has 14 amino acids. Trimming removed 1 base at V and 8 bases at J, with 11 bases between. Germline loops: CDR1 SGHTA, CDR2 FQGNSA. CDR3 loop: CASSLDPSGEKLFF. The CDR3 DNA is TGTGCCAGCAGCTTAGATCCGTCGGGAGAAAAACTGTTTTTT.

The chain links TRBV13 to TRBJ1-2, with D possibly TRBD1 on 6 matching bases. The germline V gene encodes CDR1 PRHDT and CDR2 FYEKMQ (reference sequence). Trimming took off 6 bases at V and 4 bases at J, with 21 bases between the two ends. The CDR3 consists of 16 residues. As DNA, the CDR3 is TGTGCCAGCAGACAAGTACCACGGGGGGCCTCCTATGGCTACACCTTC. It yields the protein CASRQVPRGASYGYTF.

J is TRBJ2-1 and V is TRBV4-3; 7 bases match TRBD2. The CDR3 has 15 amino acids. V lost 0 bases, J lost 9 bases, and 8 bases stayed unmatched. Germline lookup yields CDR1 LGHNA and CDR2 YSLEER. CDR3 region: CASSQDVGGEGEQFF. CDR3 bases: TGCGCCAGCAGCCAAGATGTTGGGGGGGAGGGTGAGCAGTTCTTC.

The chain recombines TRBV6-1 with TRBJ2-7; 7 bases align to TRBD1. There are 14 residues in the CDR3. V trimming: 6 bases; J trimming: 5 bases; junction bases outside the gene matches: 10. CDR1 MNHNS and CDR2 SASEGT come from the germline V gene. The CDR3 loop is CASRDADRAHEQYV. The CDR3 nucleotides are TGTGCCAGCAGAGACGCCGACAGGGCCCACGAGCAGTACGTC.

This clone has only a few counts. As DNA, the CDR3 is TGTGCCAGCAGCTACCGGGACACAGTTAATTCACCCCTCCACTTT. Translated, it gives CASSYRDTVNSPLHF. The gene calls are TRBV27 and TRBJ1-6; TRBD1 might be the D (6 bases). V was shortened by 6 bases and J by 6 bases, with 15 bases between the two germline ends. CDR3 length: 15 amino acids. From germline, CDR1 is MNHEY and CDR2 SMNVEV (reference sequence).